A single sample gave rise to the 14 T cell receptor beta chains below, sequenced in a study of regulatory and conventional T cells in RAG deficiency. Generated by immunoSEQ multiplex PCR, the TCRdb table keeps only in-frame clones and is missing some. The sample holds tens of thousands of clones, about 89% seen once. The sorted regulatory T cells were CD4+, CD25-high and CD127-low, with genomic DNA sequenced. These same records also appear under a second study, on regulatory T cells. From that second work: The PCR used 52 TRBV and 13 TRBJ primers.

The sequenced sample was Tregs sorted from blood. These receptors were collected from a human donor in good health.

This sequence joins TRBV18 and TRBJ2-1, with D possibly being TRBD1 or TRBD2 (5 bases each). Trimming cost V 6 bases and J 0 bases, with 9 bases left between them. This CDR3 has 14 residues. CDR1 KGHSH and CDR2 LQKENI come from the germline V gene. CDR3 nucleotides: TGTGCCAGCTCCGGGACCGGCTCCTACAATGAGCAGTTCTTC. It is translated as CASSGTGSYNEQFF.

V usage is TRBV29-1 and J usage is TRBJ1-2; 8 bases fit TRBD1. Trimming at V came to 7 bases and at J to 4 bases, leaving 11 bases not matched to a gene. Germline CDR1 SQVTM, CDR2 ANQGSEA. The CDR3 covers 14 residues. DNA of the CDR3: TGCAGCGCCCAGGGGGCCGGGTATGGCTATGGCTACACCTTC. Amino acids: CSAQGAGYGYGYTF. The full variable domain, completed using reference TRBV29-1 and TRBJ1-2, is SAVISQKPSRDICQRGTSLTIQCQVDSQVTMMFWYRQQPGQSLTLIATANQGSEATYESGFVIDKFPISRPNLTFSTLTVSNMSPEDSSIYLCSAQGAGYGYGYTFGSGTRLTVV.

The table lists this clone with a count of one. This rearrangement joins TRBV12-5 to TRBJ1-3, with D hard to call. The CDR3 extends over 14 amino acids. V lost 0 bases and J 0 bases, leaving 3 bases between the germline ends. Germline values: CDR1 LGHNT, CDR2 FRNRAP. CDR3 coding DNA: TGTGCTAGTGGTTTGGTATCCTCTGGAAACACCATATATTTT. Translation: CASGLVSSGNTIYF.

V usage is TRBV25-1 and J usage is TRBJ1-1, with TRBD1 as a possible D gene (5 bases). The germline V and J ends were trimmed by 6 bases and 1 base, with 18 bases remaining between them. Germline V lookup: CDR1 MGHDK, CDR2 SYGVNS. This CDR3 spans 16 amino acids. CDR3 sequence (DNA): TGTGCCAGCAGCCCCTGGGGCTCAGGAGCGAACACTGAAGCTTTCTTT. As protein: CASSPWGSGANTEAFF.

This CDR3 reads CASSPRISGGGGDTQYF. The CDR3 nucleotides are TGTGCCAGCAGCCCGCGAATTAGCGGGGGAGGGGGGGATACGCAGTATTTT. The chain carries TRBV13 and TRBJ2-3; TRBD2 matches 9 bases. The ends lost 5 bases at V and 6 bases at J; junction bases unmatched: 15. Germline V gene lookup returns CDR1 PRHDT and CDR2 FYEKMQ (reference sequence). CDR3 length: 17 amino acids.

CDR3 in amino acids: CASSLRVSSYNEQFF. The CDR3 DNA sequence: TGCGCCAGCAGCTTAAGGGTGAGCTCCTACAATGAGCAGTTCTTC. The chain recombines TRBV5-1 with TRBJ2-1; D gene ambiguous. Deletions cut 2 bases from V and 0 bases from J, with 9 bases between. The germline CDR1 and CDR2 sequences are SGHRS and YFSETQ. The CDR3 consists of 15 residues.

This chain joins TRBV5-1 and TRBJ1-2; no firm D call. Trimming pared 0 bases from V and 2 bases from J, leaving 14 bases between. The germline V gene has CDR1 SGHRS and CDR2 YFSETQ. The CDR3 has 16 residues. CDR3 nucleotides: TGCGCCAGCAGCTTGGCAAGGCCCAGCCTCAACTATGGCTACACCTTC. Translating it yields CASSLARPSLNYGYTF.

This clone was seen more than once but under ten times. The CDR3, as DNA: TGCGCCAGCAGCTTGGGACTAGCGGGGGGGTTACGCCCATGGGATGAGCAGTTCTTC. Its translation is CASSLGLAGGLRPWDEQFF. This sequence joins TRBV5-1 and TRBJ2-1; the match to TRBD2 covers 14 bases. CDR1 and CDR2 from the germline V gene are SGHRS and YFSETQ. With V trimmed by 0 bases and J by 8 bases, 13 bases remained unmatched. The CDR3 runs 19 residues.

The J gene is TRBJ1-1, the V gene TRBV10-3; D remains ambiguous. This CDR3 contains 14 residues. The V gene's germline CDR1 is ENHRY and CDR2 SYGVKD. The V end was cut by 2 bases, the J end by 2 bases, with 9 bases between. DNA of the CDR3: TGTGCCATCAGTGAGCTGAGGGCCAACACTGAAGCTTTCTTT. Amino acid sequence: CAISELRANTEAFF.

V is TRBV5-1 and J is TRBJ1-1; no clear D. Trimming stripped 6 bases from V and 0 bases from J, with 9 bases between. Germline V gives CDR1 SGHRS, CDR2 YFSETQ. This CDR3 has 13 amino acids. The CDR3 loop reads CASTAELNTEAFF. The CDR3 bases are TGCGCCAGCACGGCAGAATTGAACACTGAAGCTTTCTTT.

This chain connects TRBV18 to TRBJ2-6; D is uncertain. The CDR3 spans 17 residues. CDR1 and CDR2 from the germline V gene are KGHSH and LQKENI. V gave up 3 bases and J gave up 2 bases, with 14 bases separating them. The CDR3 sequence: CASSPGQGRAGANVLTF. CDR3 coding DNA: TGTGCCAGCTCACCGGGCCAAGGACGGGCTGGGGCCAACGTCCTGACTTTC. The full variable domain, rest sourced from reference TRBV18 and TRBJ2-6, is NAGVMQNPRHLVRRRGQEARLRCSPMKGHSHVYWYRQLPEEGLKFMVYLQKENIIDESGMPKERFSAEFPKEGPSILRIQQVVRGDSAAYFCASSPGQGRAGANVLTFGAGSRLTVL.

V is TRBV7-3 and J is TRBJ2-3; TRBD2 aligns across 8 bases. The CDR3 has 15 amino acids. With V trimmed by 5 bases and J by 1 base, 5 bases remained unmatched. Germline V gene data show CDR1 as SGHTA and CDR2 as FQGTGA. The CDR3 DNA is TGTGCCAGCAGCCCGGGGGGGCGGGGCACAGATACGCAGTATTTT. This translates into CASSPGGRGTDTQYF.

J is TRBJ1-1 and V is TRBV19; 12 positions agree with TRBD1. This CDR3 is 17 amino acids long. The V and J ends lost 6 bases and 7 bases, in that order; junction bases with no gene match: 15. Germline-derived CDR1 and CDR2 are LNHDA and SQIVND (reference sequence). Here the CDR3 reads CASSLLPGQGAAGEAFF. CDR3 bases: TGTGCCAGTAGCCTATTACCGGGACAGGGGGCGGCAGGTGAAGCTTTCTTT.

The chain has TRBV27 and TRBJ1-1; the match to TRBD1 covers 7 bases. Germline V CDR1 and CDR2: MNHEY, SMNVEV (reference sequence). V trimming: 3 bases; J trimming: 11 bases; junction bases outside the gene matches: 12. CDR3 length: 14 residues. CDR3 sequence reads: CASSLTGTLEDAFF. The CDR3 nucleotides read TGTGCCAGCAGTTTGACAGGGACACTCGAGGACGCTTTCTTT.